These 22 T cell receptor beta chains originate from one sample sequenced in a study of cytomegalovirus exposure and HLA in healthy donors. A multiplex PCR was run with 60 Vbeta primers and 13 Jbeta primers. The table came from immunoSEQ multiplex PCR; TCRdb's copy has only in-frame clones and leaves some out. The sample shows more than 80,000 clones, 60% to 85% of them seen only once. Sequenced material: PBMCs. These receptors originate from a male donor in good health and CMV-seropositive.

In DNA, the CDR3 is TGTGCCAGCAGCCAAGATTTAGCGGGGGGCCAAAATACGCAGTATTTT. This encodes CASSQDLAGGQNTQYF. The V call is TRBV4-2, the J call TRBJ2-3, with 10 positions matching TRBD2. The CDR3 length is 16 residues. The ends lost 0 bases at V and 7 bases at J; junction bases unmatched: 7. CDR1 and CDR2 (germline): LGHNA, YNFKEQ.

This chain connects TRBV10-3 to TRBJ1-6; D gene unclear. This CDR3 region has 14 residues. Germline assignment: CDR1 ENHRY and CDR2 SYGVKD. Trimming removed 6 bases from V and 9 bases from J, with 15 bases in between. Here the CDR3 reads CAISKHTGGSPLHF. CDR3 coding DNA: TGTGCCATCAGCAAGCACACCGGCGGTTCACCCCTCCACTTT.

The chain joins TRBV7-9 to TRBJ2-7, with D hard to call. Germline V lookup: CDR1 SEHNR, CDR2 FQNEAQ (reference sequence). V lost 4 bases and J 3 bases, leaving 4 bases between the germline ends. This CDR3 region has 11 residues. For the CDR3, the DNA is TGTGCCAGCAGCTGGAGCTACGAGCAGTACTTC. Encoded protein: CASSWSYEQYF.

V usage is TRBV28 and J usage is TRBJ2-7; 7 bases are a match to TRBD1. CDR3 length: 11 residues. J was trimmed by 9 bases and V by 5 bases; bases with no gene match: 4. CDR1 MDHEN and CDR2 SYDVKM come from the germline V gene. CDR3 protein: CASSIQGLQYF. CDR3 nucleotides: TGTGCCAGCAGTATACAGGGGTTGCAGTACTTC.

This clone turned up a few times. This chain uses TRBV28 with TRBJ1-3; 10 bases are shared with TRBD1. CDR1 and CDR2 (germline): MDHEN, SYDVKM. There are 16 residues in the CDR3. The ends lost 3 bases at V and 3 bases at J; junction bases unmatched: 5. The CDR3 nucleotides are TGTGCCAGCAGTTTGGAGGGACAGGGGATTGGAAACACCATATATTTT. Encoded protein: CASSLEGQGIGNTIYF.

V gene TRBV7-8 combines with J gene TRBJ2-1, with 7 bases fitting TRBD2. The germline gives CDR1 SGHVS, CDR2 FQNEAQ. The CDR3 loop spans 16 amino acids. Losses at the gene ends were 6 bases for V and 4 bases for J; bases not matched to a gene: 12. CDR3 in amino acids: CASRGPRGGGYNEQFF. CDR3 nucleotide sequence: TGTGCCAGCAGAGGTCCCCGTGGGGGGGGTTACAATGAGCAGTTCTTC.

J is TRBJ1-5 and V is TRBV7-8; 10 bases match TRBD1. This CDR3 is 18 amino acids long. Germline V gives CDR1 SGHVS, CDR2 FQNEAQ. V shed 5 bases, J shed 3 bases, and the junction held 13 bases outside the gene matches. Written as DNA, the CDR3 is TGTGCCAGCAGCCCGATAATTCCGGGACAGGGGTACAATCAGCCCCAGCATTTT. Translation gives CASSPIIPGQGYNQPQHF.

The chain carries TRBV6-4 and TRBJ1-4; no reliable D call. Deletions cut 3 bases from V and 5 bases from J, with 10 bases between. Germline CDR1 and CDR2: MRHNA and SNTAGT. The CDR3 contains 14 residues. The DNA for the CDR3 is TGTGCCAGCAGTGAGTGGGCGGGAAATGAAAAACTGTTTTTT. It yields the protein CASSEWAGNEKLFF.

The V call is TRBV27, the J call TRBJ1-2; D is undetermined. Germline CDR1 reads MNHEY; CDR2 reads SMNVEV (reference sequence). V was trimmed by 3 bases and J by 4 bases, leaving 9 bases between them. This CDR3 region has 13 residues. The CDR3 here is CASSFSGFYGYTF. In nucleotides, the CDR3 is TGTGCCAGCAGTTTTTCCGGGTTCTATGGCTACACCTTC.

The J gene is TRBJ2-7, the V gene TRBV28; the match to TRBD2 covers 9 bases. CDR3 length: 14 amino acids. Germline V gene lookup returns CDR1 MDHEN and CDR2 SYDVKM. V lost 6 bases, J lost 2 bases, and 5 bases stayed unmatched. CDR3: CASSTQREAYEQYF. In DNA, the CDR3 is TGTGCCAGCAGCACTCAGCGGGAGGCCTACGAGCAGTACTTC.

The CDR3 DNA reads as TGTGCCAGCAGCGAAGGGGCTCGGCCTAATGAAAAACTGTTTTTT. Encoded protein: CASSEGARPNEKLFF. This chain joins TRBV7-9 and TRBJ1-4, with TRBD1 as a possible D gene (5 bases). Trimming left V 5 bases short and J 3 bases short, with 13 bases between. Germline V gene lookup returns CDR1 SEHNR and CDR2 FQNEAQ (reference sequence). The CDR3 spans 15 residues.

The chain employs TRBV6-5 and TRBJ1-3; no firm D call. This CDR3 contains 15 residues. The V and J ends lost 5 bases and 0 bases respectively, with 11 bases between them. Germline assignment: CDR1 MNHEY and CDR2 SVGAGI. The CDR3 nucleotides read TGTGCCAGCAGTCCCCGGGGAGGCTCTGGAAACACCATATATTTT. This sequence encodes CASSPRGGSGNTIYF.

This chain joins TRBV28 and TRBJ2-7, with 10 bases fitting TRBD2. V shed 4 bases and J 5 bases; nucleotides not matched to a gene: 8. Per the germline V gene, CDR1 is MDHEN and CDR2 is SYDVKM. There are 15 residues in the CDR3. This CDR3 reads CASSSPGLAPDEQYF. The CDR3 DNA follows: TGTGCCAGCAGTTCCCCGGGACTAGCGCCCGACGAGCAGTACTTC.

The V and J genes are TRBV28 and TRBJ1-2, with D unresolved. Looked up from germline, CDR1 is MDHEN and CDR2 is SYDVKM. V lost 7 bases and J 1 base, leaving 16 bases between the germline ends. This CDR3 has 15 residues. As DNA, the CDR3 is TGTGCCAGCATGGAGGGTCAACAAGTTAACTATGGCTACACCTTC. Its translation: CASMEGQQVNYGYTF.

The V and J genes are TRBV5-1 and TRBJ1-1; possibly TRBD1 for D (6 bases). The CDR3 spans 15 residues. The germline CDR1 and CDR2 sequences are SGHRS and YFSETQ. V was cut by 6 bases and J by 7 bases, with 22 bases left in between. CDR3: CASIRGGSLEGEAFF. The CDR3 region has the DNA TGCGCCAGCATCCGTGGGGGCTCCCTCGAGGGTGAAGCTTTCTTT.

This chain connects TRBV5-1 to TRBJ1-1; the match to TRBD1 covers 8 bases. The CDR3 contains 14 residues. Trimming took 6 bases from V and 6 from J; bases not matched to a gene: 10. Germline CDR1 is SGHRS and CDR2 is YFSETQ. Here the CDR3 reads CASNPTGDIAEAFF. CDR3 sequence (DNA): TGCGCCAGCAACCCGACAGGGGACATCGCTGAAGCTTTCTTT. Combining the CDR3 with reference TRBV5-1 and TRBJ1-1 gives the whole variable domain KAGVTQTPRYLIKTRGQQVTLSCSPISGHRSVSWYQQTPGQGLQFLFEYFSETQRNKGNFPGRFSGRQFSNSRSEMNVSTLELGDSALYLCASNPTGDIAEAFFGQGTRLTVV.

This chain joins TRBV7-2 and TRBJ2-5; tentative D call: TRBD2 (7 bases). Trimming removed 1 base at V and 5 bases at J, with 20 bases between. The CDR3 extends over 17 amino acids. Per germline, CDR1 SGHTA and CDR2 FQGNSA. The CDR3 DNA sequence: TGTGCCAGCAGCTTAGGAGGAATAGTGGGGGGGCCGGAGACCCAGTACTTC. Its translation: CASSLGGIVGGPETQYF.

The chain employs TRBV30 and TRBJ2-7, with 8 bases aligning to TRBD2. The CDR3 loop spans 20 amino acids. Trimming cost V 0 bases and J 6 bases; bases outside gene matches: 25. Germline lookup yields CDR1 GTSNPN and CDR2 SVGIG (reference sequence). CDR3 amino acids: CAWSVGLGVWTSPFVGEQYF. In DNA, the CDR3 is TGTGCCTGGAGTGTCGGGCTAGGGGTCTGGACTAGCCCCTTTGTGGGCGAGCAGTACTTC.

J is TRBJ1-2 and V is TRBV5-4, with a weak D call TRBD1 (5 bases). The germline V gene has CDR1 SGHNT and CDR2 YYREEE (reference sequence). Trimming stripped 0 bases from V and 1 base from J, with 10 bases between. The CDR3 consists of 15 residues. The CDR3 DNA follows: TGTGCCAGCAGCTTGGCAGGGATCCTTAACTATGGCTACACCTTC. This encodes CASSLAGILNYGYTF.

J is TRBJ2-5 and V is TRBV7-9; 7 bases agree with TRBD1. CDR1 is SEHNR, CDR2 FQNEAQ, per germline (reference sequence). Unmatched junction bases numbered 10, after V lost 7 bases and J lost 5 bases. The CDR3 has 14 amino acids. As DNA, the CDR3 is TGTGCCAGCACCCTAACAGGGGTGGGTGAGACCCAGTACTTC. Its translation: CASTLTGVGETQYF.

This clone was seen a few times. This rearrangement joins TRBV4-3 to TRBJ1-6; D not certain. The CDR3 covers 16 residues. The germline V gene encodes CDR1 LGHNA and CDR2 YSLEER. With 2 bases removed from V and 0 bases from J, the gap between germline ends came to 8 bases. The CDR3 spells CASSQSGSSYNSPLHF. The CDR3 DNA is TGCGCCAGCAGCCAAAGCGGGAGCTCCTATAATTCACCCCTCCACTTT.

The V call is TRBV2, the J call TRBJ1-1, with 11 bases that match TRBD1. Unmatched junction bases numbered 7, after V lost 8 bases and J lost 5 bases. The germline gives CDR1 SNHLY, CDR2 FYNNEI. This CDR3 is built from 14 residues. The CDR3 loop reads CASARTGGRTEAFF. CDR3 in DNA: TGTGCCAGCGCTAGGACAGGGGGCCGAACTGAAGCTTTCTTT.